The T cell receptor beta chain under discussion was sequenced for a study of cytomegalovirus exposure and HLA in healthy donors. Study results and limitations: A later analysis linked a missense variant in DCLRE1C to the trimming of TCR beta V and J genes. A later analysis reported that several of the most significant clusters appeared to be linked to common viral pathogens, among them Epstein-Barr virus. HLA-A and HLA-B allele assignments for most subjects were reportedly predicted accurately using TCR beta sequences.

60 Vbeta and 13 Jbeta primers were used in PCR. Profiling relied on immunoSEQ multiplex PCR, and the TCRdb table lists in-frame clones only, not all of them. The repertoire holds about 150,000 clones, with approximately 69% as singletons. CDR1 is MNHEY, CDR2 SVGAGI, per germline. Deletions cut 0 bases from V and 6 bases from J, with 12 bases between. The CDR3 is 16 amino acids. With regard to this clone: Its antigen is not known.

The specimen sequenced was PBMCs. The sequence was collected from a man younger than 40 in good health and CMV-seronegative. The gene calls are TRBV6-5 and TRBJ1-6; D might be TRBD1 (6 bases). The CDR3 region has the DNA TGTGCCAGCAGTTACTCTACGGCCAGGGGTAATTCACCCCTCCACTTT. Protein sequence: CASSYSTARGNSPLHF.